Listed below are T cell receptor beta chains from one sample, sequenced in a study of blood T cells in healthy people across ages. TCRdb recomputed calls from the 5' RACE reads with MiXCR, one row per CDR3 protein. The top ten clones hold approximately 15% of a sample with about 650,000 distinct CDR3 sequences, approximately 30% of them seen once. Specimen: blood. The origin of the receptors is a woman aged 80 or over in good health. Each CDR3 is given with its conserved first and last residue. A D gene is named only where the DNA matches it firmly.

>TRBJ2-1|TRBV7-3|TRBD1
CASSLLFQTGGGDEQFF
>TRBJ2-7|TRBV28|TRBD2
CASSLSASGTYEQYF
>TRBJ2-5|TRBV5-1|-
CASSLGGTQETQYF
>TRBJ2-7|TRBV21-1|-
CASSPDFRSYEQYF
>TRBJ2-1|TRBV5-4|TRBD1
CASSKRTGDNEQFF
>TRBJ2-2|TRBV28|-
CASIPGANTGELFF
>TRBJ1-2|TRBV5-8|-
CASWTPSNYGYTF
>TRBJ1-6|TRBV4-1|-
CASSQAGAGTAPPHF
>TRBJ1-3|TRBV9|-
CASSPWKGYGNTIYF
>TRBJ2-5|TRBV4-1|-
CASSRGRGWETQYF
>TRBJ1-2|TRBV9|-
CASSGPGPNNYGYTF
>TRBJ1-6|TRBV12-5|-
CASGDGESYNSPLHF
>TRBJ2-1|TRBV27|TRBD2
CASSLLPGTRSPEQFF
>TRBJ2-1|TRBV6-2/TRBV6-3|-
CASTSWDRYNEQFF
>TRBJ2-7|TRBV12-3/TRBV12-4|TRBD1
CASSLRTGENYEQYF
>TRBJ2-5|TRBV20-1|-
CSAREYQETQYF
>TRBJ2-6|TRBV9|TRBD2
CASSLPGGLAAGANVRTF
>TRBJ1-6|TRBV7-9|-
CASNHGGSPPHF
>TRBJ2-1|TRBV7-2|TRBD2
CASTRQPQRGNNEQFF
>TRBJ2-7|TRBV7-2|-
CASSWGGASPPEQYF
>-|TRBV6-5|-
CASSYSSSSGQGQETQFF
>TRBJ2-7|TRBV7-8|-
CASSPGSGPLYEQYF
>TRBJ1-6|TRBV20-1|-
CSARDAVGSNSPLHF
>TRBJ1-1|TRBV6-2/TRBV6-3|-
CANWGRTADGAFF
>TRBJ1-2|TRBV6-1|-
CASIRDTDNYGYTF
>TRBJ1-5|TRBV30|-
CAWSLSGSQPQHF
>TRBJ2-7|TRBV7-2|TRBD1
CASSYPTGKGYEQYF
>-|TRBV6-5|TRBD1
CANSYAGQGMGEQYF
>TRBJ2-5|TRBV7-8|TRBD2
CASSLGLRRGGKETQYF